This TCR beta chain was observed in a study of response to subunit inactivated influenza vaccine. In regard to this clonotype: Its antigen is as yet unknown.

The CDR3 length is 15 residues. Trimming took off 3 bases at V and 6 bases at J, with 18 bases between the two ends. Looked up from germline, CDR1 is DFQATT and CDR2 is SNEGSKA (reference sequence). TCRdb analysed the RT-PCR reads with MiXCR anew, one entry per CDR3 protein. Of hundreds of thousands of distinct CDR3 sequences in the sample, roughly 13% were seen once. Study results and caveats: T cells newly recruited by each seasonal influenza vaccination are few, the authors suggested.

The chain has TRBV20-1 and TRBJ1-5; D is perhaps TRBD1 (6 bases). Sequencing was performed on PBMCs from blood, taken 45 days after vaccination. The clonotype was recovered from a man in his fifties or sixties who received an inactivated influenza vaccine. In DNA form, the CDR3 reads TGCAGTGCTAGGGGGGCGACAGTTACTTCTCAGCCCCAGCATTTT. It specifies CSARGATVTSQPQHF.